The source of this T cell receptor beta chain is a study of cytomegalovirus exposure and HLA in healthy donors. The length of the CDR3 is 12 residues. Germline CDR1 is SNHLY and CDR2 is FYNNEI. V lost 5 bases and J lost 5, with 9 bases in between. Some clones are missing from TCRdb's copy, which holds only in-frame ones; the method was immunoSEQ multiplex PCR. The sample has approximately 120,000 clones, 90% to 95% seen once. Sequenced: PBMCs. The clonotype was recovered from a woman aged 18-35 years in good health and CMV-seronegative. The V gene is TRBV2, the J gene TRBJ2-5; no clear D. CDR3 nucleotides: TGTGCCAGCAGTCGTGTATTTGAGACCCAGTACTTC. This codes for CASSRVFETQYF.